This record looks at one T cell receptor beta chain sequence and its context. What it binds is not known. MiXCR was run by TCRdb on the 5' RACE reads, yielding one entry per CDR3 protein. The sample records about 41,000 distinct CDR3 sequences, about 12% being singletons. This entry is derived from a study of spatial heterogeneity in lung cancer. Whole-study results and caveats: Tumor TCRs that were ubiquitous and expanded showed up in blood more at resection than follow-up.

As for time point: sample taken at primary tumor resection. Tumor, nontumor lung or frozen PBMC supplied whole RNA that was sequenced unsorted. Germline lookup yields CDR1 SGHNT and CDR2 YYREEE (reference sequence). Trimming stripped 0 bases from V and 4 bases from J, with 7 bases between. The CDR3 covers 13 residues. The starting material was PBMCs, obtained at surgery. The chain has TRBV5-4 and TRBJ1-1, with a tentative D call TRBD1 (5 bases). This sequence was found in a female donor with early-stage non-small cell lung cancer. CDR3 sequence (DNA): TGTGCCAGCAGCTTGGCAGGGACCACTGAAGCTTTCTTT. Amino acid sequence: CASSLAGTTEAFF.